A single sample is the source of the 3 T cell receptor beta chains below, sequenced in a study of cytomegalovirus exposure and HLA in healthy donors. The PCR had 60 Vbeta and 13 Jbeta primers. Only in-frame clones appear in the TCRdb table, and some are missing; sequencing was by immunoSEQ multiplex PCR. The table includes around 160,000 clones, around 78% detected once. The sample consisted of PBMCs. Every receptor here comes from a man aged 40-49 years in good health and CMV-seropositive.

V and J are TRBV18 and TRBJ2-7, with D maybe TRBD1 (6 bases). Germline CDR1 KGHSH, CDR2 LQKENI. With 0 bases removed from V and 2 bases from J, the gap between germline ends came to 8 bases. The CDR3 has 14 residues. DNA for the CDR3: TGTGCCAGCTCACCACCGCGGACAGCCTACGAGCAGTACTTC. This codes for CASSPPRTAYEQYF.

This clone was counted a few times. The rearrangement links TRBV6-5 to TRBJ1-2; 11 nucleotides line up with TRBD1. After removal of 6 bases from V and 8 bases from J, the junction contained 5 bases not matched to a gene. This CDR3 comprises 13 residues. Germline lookup yields CDR1 MNHEY and CDR2 SVGAGI. The DNA for the CDR3 is TGTGCCAGCAGACCGGACAGGGGGCGAGGCTACACCTTC. Its protein product is CASRPDRGRGYTF.

The J gene is TRBJ2-1, the V gene TRBV5-6; possibly TRBD1 for D (5 bases). From germline, CDR1 is SGHDT and CDR2 YYEEEE. The CDR3 loop spans 13 amino acids. V was trimmed by 0 bases and J by 10 bases, leaving 11 bases between them. As DNA, the CDR3 is TGTGCCAGCAGCTTGGAGGTTGGGGCGGAGCAGTTCTTC. Its translation: CASSLEVGAEQFF.